This T cell receptor beta chain was recovered during a study of tumor-infiltrating lymphocytes in primary liver carcinoma. Germline-derived CDR1 and CDR2 are MDHEN and SYDVKM. J lost 12 bases, V lost 10 bases, and 17 bases had no gene match. This CDR3 has 15 residues. Total RNA and DNA came together from roughly 20-30 mg of bulk tissue without cell sorting. Patients diagnosed with primary liver carcinoma received treatment through surgical resection. A constant-region primer primed TCR beta cDNA synthesis from 400 to 550 ng of total RNA. Nested multiplex PCR, run for three rounds with slightly modified ARM-PCR, yielded TCR beta libraries. TRBV1-TRBV30 forward primers paired with a C-beta reverse primer drove the first two PCR rounds, about 10 cycles each. Each CDR3 protein gets one entry after TCRdb re-called the multiplex PCR reads with MiXCR. The sample includes about 30,000 distinct CDR3 sequences, roughly 78% of them seen just once.

The sequenced sample was liver tumor tissue from sampling region 3. Subset of the sample: tumor region T3, left-lateral pole. This TCR derives from a woman between 25 and 40 years old with primary liver carcinoma and hepatitis B virus infection. V and J are TRBV28 and TRBJ1-6; 8 bases are a match to TRBD1. The CDR3 loop is CATSSPGQGNGPLHF. CDR3 DNA: TGTGCCACTAGTTCCCCAGGACAGGGAAACGGACCCCTCCACTTT.